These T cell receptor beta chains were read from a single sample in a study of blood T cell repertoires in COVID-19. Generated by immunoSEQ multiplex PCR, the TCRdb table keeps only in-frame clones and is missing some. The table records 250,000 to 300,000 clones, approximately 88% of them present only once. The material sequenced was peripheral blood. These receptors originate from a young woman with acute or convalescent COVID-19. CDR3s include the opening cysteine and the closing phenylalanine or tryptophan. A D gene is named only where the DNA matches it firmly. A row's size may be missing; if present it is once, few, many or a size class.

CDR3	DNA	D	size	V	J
CASSSNQADTQYF	TGTGCCAGCAGCTCTAATCAAGCGGATACGCAGTATTTT	-	-	TRBV7-2	TRBJ2-3
CASSRLTGTSKGNEQFF	TGCGCCAGCAGCCGACTTACCGGGACTAGCAAGGGGAATGAGCAGTTCTTC	TRBD2	-	TRBV4-3	TRBJ2-1
CSVVGLAGGGLTDTQYF	TGCAGCGTTGTTGGACTAGCGGGAGGGGGGCTGACAGATACGCAGTATTTT	TRBD2	-	TRBV29-1	TRBJ2-3
CATSTRLDRGLIGQPQHF	TGTGCCACCAGCACCAGGTTGGACAGGGGGCTAATTGGACAGCCCCAGCATTTT	TRBD1	-	TRBV15	TRBJ1-5
CASSLDGIGGFNSPLHF	TGTGCCAGCAGCTTGGACGGTATCGGGGGATTTAATTCACCCCTCCACTTT	-	-	TRBV5-6	TRBJ1-6
CASSLRSSGRGGDTQYF	TGTGCCAGCAGTTTAAGGAGTAGCGGAAGAGGAGGAGATACGCAGTATTTT	-	-	TRBV27	TRBJ2-3
CASTPRTGTNYGYTF	TGCGCCAGCACCCCTAGGACAGGGACGAACTATGGCTACACCTTC	TRBD1	-	TRBV5-1	TRBJ1-2
CASSGQAGGYTGELFF	TGTGCCAGCAGTGGACAAGCGGGAGGGTACACCGGGGAGCTGTTTTTT	TRBD2	-	TRBV2	TRBJ2-2
CASSPLAENSYEQYF	TGCGCCAGCAGCCCTCTAGCGGAGAACTCCTACGAGCAGTACTTC	TRBD2	-	TRBV10-2	TRBJ2-7
CASSADTLKAFF	TGTGCCAGCAGTGCGGACACCCTAAAAGCTTTCTTT	-	once	TRBV25-1	TRBJ1-1
CASSPAGVGETQYF	TGTGCCAGCAGTCCCGCAGGGGTGGGGGAGACCCAGTACTTC	-	-	TRBV9	TRBJ2-5
CASSSSGRTNEQFF	TGTGCCAGCAGTTCTAGCGGGAGAACCAATGAGCAGTTCTTC	TRBD2	-	TRBV6-6	TRBJ2-1
CASSEGPAGVYEQYF	TGTGCCAGCAGCGAGGGTCCGGCGGGAGTCTACGAGCAGTACTTC	TRBD2	-	TRBV9	TRBJ2-7
CASSPYRAGEQYF	TGTGCCAGCAGCCCCTACCGGGCGGGGGAGCAGTACTTC	-	once	TRBV11-3	TRBJ2-7